The 24 T cell receptor beta chains in this list originate from one sample, sequenced in a study of cytomegalovirus exposure and HLA in healthy donors. The study ran its PCR with 60 Vbeta and 13 Jbeta primers. Libraries were prepared by immunoSEQ multiplex PCR; TCRdb keeps only in-frame clonotypes and omits some of them. Of 100,000 or so clones listed, 79% are singletons. Sequenced material: PBMCs. All receptors derive from a middle-aged woman in good health and CMV-seronegative.

The chain joins TRBV27 to TRBJ2-7; a weak D match, TRBD1 (6 bases). Germline V gene sequence: CDR1 MNHEY, CDR2 SMNVEV (reference sequence). Trimming removed 6 bases from V and 0 bases from J, with 9 bases in between. The CDR3 runs to 13 residues. CDR3 nucleotide sequence: TGTGCCAGCAGAAGGACAGCCTCCTACGAGCAGTACTTC. Translation: CASRRTASYEQYF.

The chain employs TRBV12-5 and TRBJ1-2; 7 positions match TRBD1. The V gene end was trimmed by 0 bases and the J gene end by 4 bases; junction bases not matched to a gene: 20. This CDR3 region has 20 residues. The germline V gene has CDR1 LGHNT and CDR2 FRNRAP. Here the CDR3 DNA reads TGTGCTAGTGGTTTGGTATTCGGTACCGGGACAGACGCCTCCCTCTATGGCTACACCTTC. Translating gives CASGLVFGTGTDASLYGYTF. Looking up the rest from reference TRBV12-5 and TRBJ1-2 gives the full variable domain: DARVTQTPRHKVTEMGQEVTMRCQPILGHNTVFWYRQTMMQGLELLAYFRNRAPLDDSGMPKDRFSAEMPDATLATLKIQPSEPRDSAVYFCASGLVFGTGTDASLYGYTFGSGTRLTVV.

The gene calls are TRBV28 and TRBJ2-5; 7 bases line up with TRBD2. The germline V gene has CDR1 MDHEN and CDR2 SYDVKM. The junction had 6 bases not matched to a gene; V was cut back by 6 bases and J by 5 bases. The length of the CDR3 is 13 residues. The CDR3 region has the DNA TGTGCCAGCAGGCTGGGGGGGGGTGAGACCCAGTACTTC. Translation gives CASRLGGGETQYF.

For the CDR3, the DNA is TGTGCCAGCAGTACTACAAGGACAGGCCTTGGCTACACCTTC. Translation gives CASSTTRTGLGYTF. The rearrangement joins TRBV28 to TRBJ1-2, with TRBD1 matching 7 bases. The V and J ends lost 5 bases and 7 bases, in that order; junction bases with no gene match: 10. The CDR3 has 14 residues. CDR1 is MDHEN and CDR2 is SYDVKM in the germline V gene.

This chain links TRBV4-3 with TRBJ1-2; 7 bases map to TRBD1. V lost 3 bases to trimming and J lost 6 bases; unmatched junction nucleotides: 7. The germline V gene encodes CDR1 LGHNA and CDR2 YSLEER. The CDR3 totals 14 residues. The CDR3 bases are TGCGCCAGCAGCCAGTCCGGGACAGACGATGGCTACACCTTC. It specifies CASSQSGTDDGYTF.

The chain couples TRBV6-6 to TRBJ1-1; D not certain. Germline values: CDR1 MNHNY, CDR2 SVGAGI (reference sequence). Trimming pared 6 bases from V and 7 bases from J, leaving 15 bases between. The CDR3 runs 13 residues. CDR3 nucleotide sequence: TGTGCCAGCAGCTCCACCTGGAGTAGTGAAGCTTTCTTT. Amino acids: CASSSTWSSEAFF.

The V call is TRBV7-8, the J call TRBJ1-2; D is ambiguous. The CDR3 loop spans 20 amino acids. Per germline, CDR1 SGHVS and CDR2 FQNEAQ. The ends were cut back, 3 bases at V and 3 bases at J, with 29 bases in the middle. The CDR3 loop is CASSFFPAERTPEEYYGYTF. In DNA form, the CDR3 reads TGTGCCAGCAGCTTTTTCCCTGCGGAGCGTACGCCCGAAGAGTACTATGGCTACACCTTC.

This chain connects TRBV4-3 to TRBJ1-5; tentative D call: TRBD1 (6 bases). Germline CDR1 is LGHNA and CDR2 is YSLEER. CDR3 size: 18 residues. The V end lost 0 bases, the J end lost 1 base, and 16 bases lay between the germline ends. CDR3 bases: TGCGCCAGCAGCCAAGACCGTTCCGGGGGGCGGAGCAATCAGCCCCAGCATTTT. This codes for CASSQDRSGGRSNQPQHF.

This chain connects TRBV7-8 to TRBJ1-1; unclear D gene. Deletions cut 2 bases from V and 1 base from J, with 8 bases between. This CDR3 contains 14 residues. Germline CDR1 and CDR2: SGHVS and FQNEAQ. DNA of the CDR3: TGTGCCAGCAGCTTAATCGCCGGGAACACTGAAGCTTTCTTT. This translates into CASSLIAGNTEAFF.

The CDR3 protein is CASKPSAGGWDTQYF. The CDR3 DNA reads as TGTGCCAGTAAGCCCTCGGCGGGAGGGTGGGATACGCAGTATTTT. The genes are TRBV19 and TRBJ2-3; TRBD2 matches 9 bases. Per the germline V gene, CDR1 is LNHDA and CDR2 is SQIVND (reference sequence). The CDR3 consists of 15 residues. V shed 7 bases and J 6 bases; nucleotides not matched to a gene: 11.

The chain is built from TRBV4-1 and TRBJ1-1; D possibly corresponds to TRBD1 (6 bases). Germline CDR1 reads MGHRA; CDR2 reads YSYEKL. The CDR3 has 15 amino acids. Trimming removed 3 bases at V and 1 base at J, with 12 bases between. CDR3 loop: CASSHEGGENTEAFF. The CDR3 DNA reads TGCGCCAGCAGCCACGAAGGGGGAGAGAACACTGAAGCTTTCTTT.

The chain uses TRBV29-1 and TRBJ2-7; 7 bases align to TRBD1. This CDR3 has 14 residues. Losses at the gene ends were 7 bases for V and 0 bases for J; bases not matched to a gene: 9. Germline CDR1 and CDR2: SQVTM and ANQGSEA. Here the CDR3 DNA reads TGCAGCGCAGTGGGACAGCTCCCCTCCTACGAGCAGTACTTC. This translates into CSAVGQLPSYEQYF.

The chain uses TRBV6-5 and TRBJ1-2; perhaps TRBD1 as D (5 bases). CDR1 MNHEY and CDR2 SVGAGI come from the germline V gene. This CDR3 spans 15 amino acids. V lost 2 bases and J lost 1, with 11 bases in between. CDR3: CASSYRGHYNYGYTF. DNA for the CDR3: TGTGCCAGCAGTTACCGAGGACACTATAACTATGGCTACACCTTC.

The J gene is TRBJ2-4, the V gene TRBV5-1; 12 bases are shared with TRBD1. The CDR3 contains 20 residues. Germline trimming cut 0 bases from V and 0 bases from J; bases unmatched to any gene: 10. Germline CDR1 is SGHRS and CDR2 is YFSETQ. CDR3 region: CASSLGDRGREVRAKNIQYF. In DNA form, the CDR3 reads TGCGCCAGCAGCTTGGGGGACAGGGGGCGCGAAGTTCGAGCCAAAAACATTCAGTACTTC.

This clone was recorded a few times. J is TRBJ2-2 and V is TRBV10-1, with D perhaps matching TRBD1 (5 bases). The V end lost 3 bases, the J end lost 4 bases, and 12 bases lay between the germline ends. The V gene's germline CDR1 is WNHNN and CDR2 SYGVQD (reference sequence). The CDR3 is 15 amino acids. The CDR3 nucleotides are TGCGCCAGCAGTGATGGGGCCTCGGGCACCGGGGAGCTGTTTTTT. It is translated as CASSDGASGTGELFF.

A note on this clone: Sequence at one end of the junction differs from germline and may be a read error. The chain couples TRBV5-1 to TRBJ2-5; 9 nucleotides match TRBD1. Germline CDR1 is SGHRS and CDR2 is YFSETQ. The CDR3 has 14 amino acids. The CDR3 loop reads CTSSIQGAEETQYF. The DNA for the CDR3 is TGCACCAGCAGCATACAGGGGGCTGAAGAGACCCAGTACTTC.

With respect to this clone: The junction departs from the called germline gene at one end, perhaps through a read error. This chain joins TRBV2 and TRBJ2-7; the D is unclear. The CDR3 totals 14 residues. Germline-derived CDR1 and CDR2 are SNHLY and FYNNEI. Here the CDR3 DNA reads TGTGCCAGCAGTTTCCGAGTCTTTGGCTACGAGCGGTACTTC. Translation gives CASSFRVFGYERYF.

The rearrangement links TRBV6-5 to TRBJ2-1, with 11 bases that match TRBD2. After removal of 4 bases from V and 3 bases from J, the junction contained 2 bases not matched to a gene. This CDR3 has 15 residues. Germline V gives CDR1 MNHEY, CDR2 SVGAGI. The CDR3 DNA follows: TGTGCCAGCAGTTCGGGACTAGCGGTCTACAATGAGCAGTTCTTC. Protein product: CASSSGLAVYNEQFF.

The chain joins TRBV11-2 to TRBJ1-4; 7 bases are a match to TRBD1. Germline V CDR1 and CDR2: SGHAT, FQNNGV. The CDR3 consists of 18 residues. Germline trimming cut 2 bases from V and 0 bases from J; bases unmatched to any gene: 9. The CDR3 protein is CASSLTGALGATNEKLFF. The CDR3 DNA follows: TGTGCCAGCAGCTTAACAGGGGCCTTGGGTGCAACTAATGAAAAACTGTTTTTT.

The chain uses TRBV7-6 and TRBJ2-7; 7 nucleotides line up with TRBD1. There are 15 residues in the CDR3. The V gene end was trimmed by 5 bases and the J gene end by 5 bases; junction bases not matched to a gene: 12. Per the germline V gene, CDR1 is SGHVS and CDR2 is FNYEAQ. CDR3 protein: CASSPTATGYNEQYF. CDR3 bases: TGTGCCAGCAGCCCAACTGCGACAGGGTACAACGAGCAGTACTTC.

The J gene is TRBJ2-5, the V gene TRBV7-2; 7 nucleotides agree with TRBD1. The V and J ends lost 4 bases and 5 bases, in that order; junction bases with no gene match: 7. CDR3 size: 14 residues. The germline gives CDR1 SGHTA, CDR2 FQGNSA. The CDR3 bases are TGTGCCAGCAGCTCCCTTAGGGGGCGGGAGACCCAGTACTTC. Its translation: CASSSLRGRETQYF.

The rearrangement uses TRBV11-2 and TRBJ2-5; TRBD1 matches at 8 bases. CDR1 is SGHAT, CDR2 FQNNGV, per germline. The CDR3 length is 16 residues. The V gene end was trimmed by 5 bases and the J gene end by 1 base; junction bases not matched to a gene: 9. The CDR3 region is CASSQRFGTGQETQYF. For the CDR3, the DNA is TGTGCCAGCAGCCAGAGGTTCGGGACAGGCCAAGAGACCCAGTACTTC.

The gene calls are TRBV6-1 and TRBJ2-7; D remains unclear. Trimming left V 6 bases short and J 7 bases short, with 13 bases between. The V gene's germline CDR1 is MNHNS and CDR2 SASEGT. This CDR3 contains 12 residues. The CDR3 DNA sequence: TGTGCCAGCAGGTCCTCCTCTCAGGAGCAGTACTTC. Amino acid sequence: CASRSSSQEQYF.

J is TRBJ2-1 and V is TRBV30, with 8 bases matching TRBD1. Germline V gives CDR1 GTSNPN, CDR2 SVGIG (reference sequence). Trimming took 1 base from V and 3 from J; bases not matched to a gene: 8. The CDR3 runs to 16 residues. The CDR3, as DNA: TGTGCCTGGAGTGGATCGACAGGGGAAAACTACAATGAGCAGTTCTTC. Protein: CAWSGSTGENYNEQFF.